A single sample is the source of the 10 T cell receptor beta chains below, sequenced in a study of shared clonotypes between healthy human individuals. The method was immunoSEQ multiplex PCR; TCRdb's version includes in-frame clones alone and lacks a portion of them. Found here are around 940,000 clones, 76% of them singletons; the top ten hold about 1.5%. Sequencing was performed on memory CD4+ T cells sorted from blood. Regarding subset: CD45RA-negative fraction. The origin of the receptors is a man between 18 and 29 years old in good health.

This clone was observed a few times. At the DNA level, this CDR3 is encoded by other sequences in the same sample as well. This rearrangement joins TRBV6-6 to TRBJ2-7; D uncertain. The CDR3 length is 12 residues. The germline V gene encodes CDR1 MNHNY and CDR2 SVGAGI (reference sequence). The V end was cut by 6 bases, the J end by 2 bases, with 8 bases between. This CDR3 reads CASSPLTYEQYF. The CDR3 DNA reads TGTGCCAGCAGCCCTCTTACCTACGAGCAGTACTTC.

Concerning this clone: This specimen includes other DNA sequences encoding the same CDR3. The CDR3 sequence: CASGPGQSSYNEQFF. The CDR3 nucleotides are TGTGCTAGTGGCCCTGGACAGAGCTCCTACAATGAGCAGTTCTTC. The V gene is TRBV12-5, the J gene TRBJ2-1, with D possibly matching TRBD1 (6 bases). V was cut by 6 bases and J by 0 bases, with 12 bases left in between. The CDR3 has 15 residues. Germline V CDR1 and CDR2: LGHNT, FRNRAP.

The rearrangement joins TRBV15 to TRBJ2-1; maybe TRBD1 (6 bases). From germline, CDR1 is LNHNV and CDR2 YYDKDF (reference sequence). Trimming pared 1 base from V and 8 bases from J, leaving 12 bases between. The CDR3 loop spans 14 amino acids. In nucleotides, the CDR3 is TGTGCCACCAGCAGAGTGGCAGGGGTGGATGAGCAGTTCTTC. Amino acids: CATSRVAGVDEQFF. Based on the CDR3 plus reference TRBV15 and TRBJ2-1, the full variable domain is DAMVIQNPRYQVTQFGKPVTLSCSQTLNHNVMYWYQQKSSQAPKLLFHYYDKDFNNEADTPDNFQSRRPNTSFCFLDIRSPGLGDTAMYLCATSRVAGVDEQFFGPGTRLTVL.

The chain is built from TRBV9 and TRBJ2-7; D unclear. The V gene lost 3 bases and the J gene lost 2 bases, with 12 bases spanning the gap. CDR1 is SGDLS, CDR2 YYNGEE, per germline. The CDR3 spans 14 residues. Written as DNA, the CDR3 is TGTGCCAGCAGCGCCCAAGGGCTTACCTACGAGCAGTACTTC. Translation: CASSAQGLTYEQYF. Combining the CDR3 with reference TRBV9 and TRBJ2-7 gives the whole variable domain DSGVTQTPKHLITATGQRVTLRCSPRSGDLSVYWYQQSLDQGLQFLIQYYNGEERAKGNILERFSAQQFPDLHSELNLSSLELGDSALYFCASSAQGLTYEQYFGPGTRLTVT.

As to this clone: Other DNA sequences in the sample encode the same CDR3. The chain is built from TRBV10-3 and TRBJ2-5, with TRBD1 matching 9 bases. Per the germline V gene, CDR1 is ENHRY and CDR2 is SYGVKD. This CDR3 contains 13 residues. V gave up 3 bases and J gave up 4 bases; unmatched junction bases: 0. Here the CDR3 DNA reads TGTGCCATCAGTGAACAGGGGGCAGAGACCCAGTACTTC. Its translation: CAISEQGAETQYF.

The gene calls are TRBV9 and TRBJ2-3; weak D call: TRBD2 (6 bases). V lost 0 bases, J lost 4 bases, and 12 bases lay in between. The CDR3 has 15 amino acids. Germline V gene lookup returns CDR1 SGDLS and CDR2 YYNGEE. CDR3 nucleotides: TGTGCCAGCAGCGTAGCATCTAGCGTTGCAGATACGCAGTATTTT. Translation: CASSVASSVADTQYF.

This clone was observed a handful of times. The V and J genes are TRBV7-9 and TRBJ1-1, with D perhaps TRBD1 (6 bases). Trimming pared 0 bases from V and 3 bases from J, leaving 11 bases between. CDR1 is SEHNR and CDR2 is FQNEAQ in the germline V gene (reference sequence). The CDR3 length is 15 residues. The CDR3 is CASSLAGGADTEAFF. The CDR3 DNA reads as TGTGCCAGCAGCTTAGCTGGGGGGGCGGACACTGAAGCTTTCTTT.

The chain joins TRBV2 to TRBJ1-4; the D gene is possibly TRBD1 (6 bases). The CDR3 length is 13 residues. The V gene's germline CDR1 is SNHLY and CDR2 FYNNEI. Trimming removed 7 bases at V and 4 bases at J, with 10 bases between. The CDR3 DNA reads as TGTGCCAGCACCAGGGGATATAATGAAAAACTGTTTTTT. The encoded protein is CASTRGYNEKLFF.

The CDR3, as DNA: TGTGCCAGTAGTCCTCCTACAGGGAGGGAAAACATTCAGTACTTC. Translated, it gives CASSPPTGRENIQYF. The gene calls are TRBV19 and TRBJ2-4; D might be TRBD2 (7 bases). With 5 bases removed from V and 5 bases from J, the gap between germline ends came to 16 bases. From germline, CDR1 is LNHDA and CDR2 SQIVND (reference sequence). This CDR3 has 15 amino acids.

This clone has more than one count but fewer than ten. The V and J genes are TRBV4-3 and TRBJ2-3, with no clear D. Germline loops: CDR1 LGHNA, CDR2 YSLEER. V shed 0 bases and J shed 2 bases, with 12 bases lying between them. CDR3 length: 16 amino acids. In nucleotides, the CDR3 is TGCGCCAGCAGCCAAGATATCGGCGTTATCACAGATACGCAGTATTTT. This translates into CASSQDIGVITDTQYF.